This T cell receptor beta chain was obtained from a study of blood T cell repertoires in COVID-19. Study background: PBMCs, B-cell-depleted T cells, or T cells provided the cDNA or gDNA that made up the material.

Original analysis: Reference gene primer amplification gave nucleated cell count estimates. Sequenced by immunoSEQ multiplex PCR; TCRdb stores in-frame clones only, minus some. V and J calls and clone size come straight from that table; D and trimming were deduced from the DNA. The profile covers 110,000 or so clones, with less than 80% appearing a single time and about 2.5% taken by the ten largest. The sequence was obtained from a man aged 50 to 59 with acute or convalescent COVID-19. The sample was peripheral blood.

The CDR3 is CASSLSGQGAHTEAFF. In DNA, the CDR3 is TGCGCCAGCAGCTTGTCGGGACAGGGGGCACACACTGAAGCTTTCTTT. The chain combines TRBV5-1 with TRBJ1-1; 12 positions match TRBD1. V was clipped by 1 base and J by 3 bases; unmatched bases: 4. CDR1 is SGHRS, CDR2 YFSETQ, per germline. This CDR3 is 16 amino acids long.